Listed here are 15 T cell receptor beta chains from one sample, sequenced in a study of technical replicates of blood from several donors. Profiling relied on immunoSEQ multiplex PCR, and the TCRdb table lists in-frame clones only, not all of them. The profile shows approximately 12,000 clones, under 95% of them singletons. The sample consisted of PBMCs. The origin of the receptors is a human donor in good health.

The chain joins TRBV28 to TRBJ1-4; no reliable D call. The CDR3 covers 15 residues. Germline CDR1 reads MDHEN; CDR2 reads SYDVKM. V was clipped by 2 bases and J by 7 bases, with 14 bases between them. CDR3 DNA sequence: TGTGCCAGCAGTTTAGGAGACGGTTTAGTTGAAAAACTGTTTTTT. Its protein is CASSLGDGLVEKLFF.

The chain links TRBV11-2 to TRBJ2-7, with a weak D call TRBD2 (6 bases). V lost 1 base and J 3 bases, leaving 7 bases between the germline ends. Looked up from germline, CDR1 is SGHAT and CDR2 is FQNNGV. The CDR3 totals 13 residues. Here the CDR3 DNA reads TGTGCCAGCAGCTTAGGGGACTTCTACGAGCAGTACTTC. Translation: CASSLGDFYEQYF.

This rearrangement joins TRBV30 to TRBJ2-3; possible D gene TRBD2, 5 bases. CDR3 length: 13 amino acids. V lost 5 bases and J 1 base, leaving 10 bases between the germline ends. The germline V gene encodes CDR1 GTSNPN and CDR2 SVGIG (reference sequence). Here the CDR3 DNA reads TGTGCCTGGGGTTACGGGGGCACAGATACGCAGTATTTT. Translated, it gives CAWGYGGTDTQYF. The full variable domain, in which reference TRBV30 and TRBJ2-3 provide the parts outside the CDR3, is SQTIHQWPATLVQPVGSPLSLECTVEGTSNPNLYWYRQAAGRGLQLLFYSVGIGQISSEVPQNLSASRPQDRQFILSSKKLLLSDSGFYLCAWGYGGTDTQYFGPGTRLTVL.

This chain connects TRBV6-1 to TRBJ1-1; D not certain. Trimming stripped 6 bases from V and 1 base from J, with 9 bases between. Germline V lookup: CDR1 MNHNS, CDR2 SASEGT. This CDR3 has 13 amino acids. CDR3: CASRKDWNTEAFF. CDR3 nucleotide sequence: TGTGCCAGCAGGAAAGACTGGAACACTGAAGCTTTCTTT.

This clone was observed a single time. J is TRBJ1-1 and V is TRBV2; D ambiguous. The germline V gene encodes CDR1 SNHLY and CDR2 FYNNEI. The CDR3 totals 12 residues. Trimming removed 9 bases at V and 0 bases at J, with 8 bases between. CDR3 in DNA: TGTGCCAGTATAGAGTTGAACACTGAAGCTTTCTTT. As protein: CASIELNTEAFF.

This sequence joins TRBV4-2 and TRBJ1-5; 8 bases are a match to TRBD1. Germline-derived CDR1 and CDR2 are LGHNA and YNFKEQ. V shed 3 bases, J shed 2 bases, and the junction held 3 bases outside the gene matches. This CDR3 is 15 amino acids long. The CDR3 spells CASSQTGAGNQPQHF. The CDR3 nucleotides are TGTGCCAGCAGCCAGACAGGGGCGGGCAATCAGCCCCAGCATTTT.

The J gene is TRBJ2-5, the V gene TRBV5-1, with TRBD2 identical over 10 bases. In germline, CDR1 is SGHRS, CDR2 YFSETQ. The V segment lost 4 bases and the J segment 4 bases; nucleotides outside the gene matches: 4. The CDR3 has 14 amino acids. The chain's CDR3 is CASSVSGGGETQYF. The CDR3 DNA reads as TGCGCCAGCAGCGTGAGCGGGGGGGGAGAGACCCAGTACTTC.

The chain uses TRBV5-1 and TRBJ2-3, with 7 nucleotides matching TRBD1. CDR3 length equals 14 residues. The V gene's germline CDR1 is SGHRS and CDR2 YFSETQ. Trimming took 4 bases from V and 6 from J; bases not matched to a gene: 8. CDR3 in DNA: TGCGCCAGCAGCGAAAGACAGGGTCCCGATACGCAGTATTTT. Protein: CASSERQGPDTQYF.

This chain uses TRBV9 with TRBJ2-3; TRBD2 matches 10 bases. Per germline, CDR1 SGDLS and CDR2 YYNGEE. With V trimmed by 4 bases and J by 1 base, 9 bases remained unmatched. This CDR3 is built from 17 residues. The CDR3 here is CASSPLGTSGGTDTQYF. The DNA for the CDR3 is TGTGCCAGCAGCCCCCTCGGAACTAGCGGGGGCACAGATACGCAGTATTTT.

The J gene is TRBJ2-3, the V gene TRBV5-4; 14 bases fit TRBD2. Germline V gene sequence: CDR1 SGHNT, CDR2 YYREEE (reference sequence). The CDR3 covers 15 residues. The junction had 4 bases not matched to a gene; V was cut back by 9 bases and J by 1 base. CDR3 sequence reads: CATRLAGGRTDTQYF. In nucleotides, the CDR3 is TGTGCCACCAGACTAGCGGGAGGGCGCACAGATACGCAGTATTTT.

CDR3 region: CASSHPTRSVTQYF. DNA of the CDR3: TGCGCCAGCAGCCACCCGACTAGAAGTGTGACCCAGTACTTC. The chain recombines TRBV4-1 with TRBJ2-5, with a weak D call TRBD2 (6 bases). Deletions cut 3 bases from V and 7 bases from J, with 15 bases between. The germline gives CDR1 MGHRA, CDR2 YSYEKL. This CDR3 is 14 amino acids long.

CDR3 DNA: TGTGCCACCAGCAGAGTTCACGGGGACAGGGGGCAAGAGACCCAGTACTTC. As protein: CATSRVHGDRGQETQYF. The chain is built from TRBV15 and TRBJ2-5; 11 positions agree with TRBD1. The V segment lost 1 base and the J segment 2 bases; nucleotides outside the gene matches: 6. Germline CDR1 is LNHNV and CDR2 is YYDKDF (reference sequence). The CDR3 spans 17 residues.

The chain has TRBV25-1 and TRBJ2-3, with 12 bases lining up with TRBD2. There are 16 residues in the CDR3. The V gene's germline CDR1 is MGHDK and CDR2 SYGVNS. After removal of 3 bases from V and 4 bases from J, the junction contained 5 bases not matched to a gene. The CDR3 loop is CASSDRLAGGADTQYF. The CDR3 DNA follows: TGTGCCAGCAGTGATCGTCTAGCGGGAGGGGCAGATACGCAGTATTTT.

The chain employs TRBV5-4 and TRBJ2-2; TRBD1 is a possible D gene (6 bases). Deletions cut 2 bases from V and 4 bases from J, with 12 bases between. Per the germline V gene, CDR1 is SGHNT and CDR2 is YYREEE (reference sequence). CDR3 length equals 15 residues. CDR3 sequence (DNA): TGTGCCAGCAGCTTAACAGGGACGGGCACCGGGGAGCTGTTTTTT. It specifies CASSLTGTGTGELFF.

V gene TRBV5-6 combines with J gene TRBJ2-1; 8 bases map to TRBD2. After removal of 4 bases from V and 0 bases from J, the junction contained 3 bases not matched to a gene. There are 15 residues in the CDR3. The germline gives CDR1 SGHDT, CDR2 YYEEEE. CDR3 DNA sequence: TGTGCCAGCAGCCCGAGCGGGAGCTCCTACAATGAGCAGTTCTTC. This translates into CASSPSGSSYNEQFF.